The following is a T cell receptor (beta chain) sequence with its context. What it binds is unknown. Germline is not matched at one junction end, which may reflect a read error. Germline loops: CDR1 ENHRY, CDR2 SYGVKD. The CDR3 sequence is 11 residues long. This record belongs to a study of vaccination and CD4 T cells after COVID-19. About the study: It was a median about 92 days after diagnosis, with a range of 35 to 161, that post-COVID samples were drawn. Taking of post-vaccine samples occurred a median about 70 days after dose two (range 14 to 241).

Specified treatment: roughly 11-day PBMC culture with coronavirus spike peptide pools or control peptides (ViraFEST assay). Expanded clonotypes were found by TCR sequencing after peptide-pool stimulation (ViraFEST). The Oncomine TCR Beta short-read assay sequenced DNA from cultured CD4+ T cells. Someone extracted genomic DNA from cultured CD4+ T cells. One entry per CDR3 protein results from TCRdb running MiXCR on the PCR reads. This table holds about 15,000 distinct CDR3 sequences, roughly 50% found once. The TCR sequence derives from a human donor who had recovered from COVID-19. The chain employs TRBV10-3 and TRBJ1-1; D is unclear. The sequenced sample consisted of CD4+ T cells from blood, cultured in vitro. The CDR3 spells CAIRKNNEAFF. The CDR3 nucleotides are TGTGCCATCAGGAAGAACAATGAAGCTTTCTTT.